This T cell receptor beta chain appears in the sequencing data of a study of blood T cell repertoires in COVID-19. TCRdb's copy holds only in-frame clones and misses some; the assay was immunoSEQ multiplex PCR. The sample has around 260,000 clones, approximately 85% seen once. V lost 0 bases, J lost 5 bases, and 7 bases stayed unmatched. The CDR3 totals 15 residues. Germline V gives CDR1 SGDLS, CDR2 YYNGEE. The receptor comes from a human donor with COVID-19, enrolled during active disease. The donor label of this sample is uncertain. The sample consisted of peripheral blood. The chain is built from TRBV9 and TRBJ2-7; TRBD2 agrees at 8 bases. CDR3 DNA: TGTGCCAGCAGCGTAGGGGTAGCGGGACTCGACGAGCAGTACTTC. Encoded protein: CASSVGVAGLDEQYF.